This TCR beta chain was recovered during a study of shared clonotypes between healthy human individuals. V shed 2 bases and J shed 4 bases, with 4 bases lying between them. The CDR3 covers 12 residues. The germline V gene encodes CDR1 MNHNY and CDR2 SVGAGI (reference sequence). Some clones are missing from TCRdb's copy, which holds only in-frame ones; the method was immunoSEQ multiplex PCR. The table shows roughly 1,100,000 clones, with about 77% occurring only once. Notes on this clone: The same CDR3 is also encoded by other DNA sequences in this sample.

The investigators split CD4+ cells into a CD45RA+ naive subset and a CD45RA-negative memory subset. The sequencing input was memory CD4+ T cells sorted from blood. Stated subset: CD45RA-negative fraction. This receptor was taken from a man aged 18 to 30 in good health. This chain uses TRBV6-6 with TRBJ2-3, with D unresolved. CDR3 nucleotide sequence: TGTGCCAGCAGTTACGTTGCAGATACGCAGTATTTT. It specifies CASSYVADTQYF.